The 16 T cell receptor beta chains reported below all come from one sample, sequenced in a study of breast tumors, draining lymph nodes, adjacent tissues. TCRdb reprocessed the multiplex PCR reads with MiXCR, giving one entry per CDR3 protein. Among about 220,000 distinct CDR3 sequences, under 40% were seen once, and the ten largest hold 3.6%. Axillary draining lymph nodes of breast cancer patients supplied the node samples. What was sequenced was axillary lymph node tissue. These receptors all stem from a female donor with breast cancer. Some clones in this sample may be carry-over from other donors' samples.

Comments on this clonotype: An end of the junction does not agree with germline; a read error may underlie this. This chain uses TRBV12-3 or TRBV12-4 with TRBJ2-7; no clear D. This CDR3 spans 11 amino acids. The CDR3 DNA sequence: TGTGCCGGCAGCTCCAACTACGAGCAGTACTTC. This sequence encodes CAGSSNYEQYF.

To note about this clonotype: Just one base apart from a much larger clone, this may be a read error. Lacking the conserved final phenylalanine or tryptophan, this CDR3 likely reflects a read error. CDR3 sequence (DNA): TGCAGTGCTTCTAGCGGGGCCCAGTACTCC. This translates into CSASSGAQYS. The chain carries TRBV20-1 and TRBJ2-5; 9 nucleotides agree with TRBD2. V shed 5 bases and J 9 bases; nucleotides not matched to a gene: 1. This CDR3 region has 10 residues. CDR1 is DFQATT and CDR2 is SNEGSKA in the germline V gene (reference sequence).

This clonotype showed up many times. V and J are TRBV7-2 and TRBJ2-2; TRBD2 matches 13 bases. This CDR3 is 15 amino acids long. Germline V gene sequence: CDR1 SGHTA, CDR2 FQGNSA. Unmatched junction bases numbered 2, after V lost 6 bases and J lost 4 bases. The CDR3 region is CASRGLAGATGELFF. CDR3 DNA sequence: TGTGCCAGCAGAGGACTAGCGGGAGCCACCGGGGAGCTGTTTTTT.

This clonotype occurred many times. This rearrangement joins TRBV7-3 to TRBJ2-3; D gene ambiguous. V lost 4 bases to trimming and J lost 5 bases, with 7 bases between them. The CDR3 covers 12 residues. Germline values: CDR1 SGHTA, CDR2 FQGTGA. The CDR3 loop reads CASSSQKDTQYF. The CDR3 nucleotides read TGTGCCAGCAGCTCGCAGAAAGATACGCAGTATTTT.

This clonotype showed up many times. The chain is built from TRBV20-1 and TRBJ2-1, with 7 bases matching TRBD2. Trimming took 3 bases from V and 4 from J; bases not matched to a gene: 6. The germline CDR1 and CDR2 sequences are DFQATT and SNEGSKA (reference sequence). The CDR3 runs to 14 residues. The CDR3 coding sequence is TGCAGTGCTAGTGTGTCTAGCGGTTACAATGAGCAGTTCTTC. As protein: CSASVSSGYNEQFF.

This clonotype showed up just a few times. The CDR3 DNA reads as TGTGCCAGCACCTTTCAGGGTAATAGGCAGTTCTTC. Translated: CASTFQGNRQFF. This chain joins TRBV28 and TRBJ2-1, with TRBD1 as a possible D gene (5 bases). The V end lost 7 bases, the J end lost 12 bases, and 16 bases lay between the germline ends. The CDR3 totals 12 residues. Germline CDR1 MDHEN, CDR2 SYDVKM.

There are many counts of this clonotype. The V gene is TRBV5-4, the J gene TRBJ2-7; 8 bases are a match to TRBD1. J gave up 2 bases and V 10 bases, and 8 bases lay outside the gene matches. The V gene's germline CDR1 is SGHNT and CDR2 YYREEE (reference sequence). CDR3 length equals 13 residues. CDR3 in amino acids: CASGRTGTYEQYF. DNA for the CDR3: TGTGCCTCCGGTAGGACAGGGACCTACGAGCAGTACTTC.

This clonotype has a count of ten or more. The V call is TRBV6-6, the J call TRBJ1-6; TRBD1 matches at 8 bases. Germline V CDR1 and CDR2: MNHNY, SVGAGI (reference sequence). Unmatched junction bases numbered 0, after V lost 5 bases and J lost 9 bases. The CDR3 sequence is 12 residues long. CDR3 sequence reads: CASSTGGSPLHF. The CDR3 coding sequence is TGTGCCAGCAGTACAGGGGGTTCACCCCTCCACTTT.

This clonotype was observed at least ten times. This rearrangement joins TRBV7-9 to TRBJ1-2; 8 bases agree with TRBD1. CDR3 size: 13 residues. CDR1 SEHNR and CDR2 FQNEAQ come from the germline V gene (reference sequence). The V gene end was trimmed by 1 base and the J gene end by 8 bases; junction bases not matched to a gene: 3. For the CDR3, the DNA is TGTGCCAGCAGCTTAGAGCAGGGGGCAGGCTACACCTTC. It specifies CASSLEQGAGYTF.

V is TRBV5-6 and J is TRBJ2-3, with D possibly being TRBD1 (6 bases). The germline V and J ends were trimmed by 7 bases and 7 bases, with 13 bases remaining between them. Per germline, CDR1 SGHDT and CDR2 YYEEEE. The CDR3 is 12 residues long. CDR3 bases: TGTGCCAGCGGCCGGGACACCTATACGCAGTATTTT. This sequence encodes CASGRDTYTQYF.

This clonotype was observed once. This chain links TRBV7-9 with TRBJ2-5; TRBD2 agrees at 11 bases. Trimming removed 6 bases from V and 7 bases from J; junction bases left unmatched: 13. CDR1 is SEHNR, CDR2 FQNEAQ, per germline (reference sequence). This CDR3 has 16 residues. The CDR3 bases are TGTGCCAGCAGTTCACGGGCGGGACTAGCGGTGGGGACCCAGTACTTC. As protein: CASSSRAGLAVGTQYF.

The gene calls are TRBV11-2 and TRBJ1-2; D perhaps matches TRBD1 (6 bases). The V end was cut by 5 bases, the J end by 12 bases, with 16 bases between. From germline, CDR1 is SGHAT and CDR2 FQNNGV. This CDR3 is built from 12 residues. As DNA, the CDR3 is TGTGCCAGCAGCCGTACAGGGACGCGCGACACCTTC. It encodes CASSRTGTRDTF.

This clonotype was observed a few times. The chain uses TRBV27 and TRBJ2-7; D possibly corresponds to TRBD1 (5 bases). The CDR3 extends over 14 amino acids. Germline CDR1 reads MNHEY; CDR2 reads SMNVEV (reference sequence). V dropped 2 bases and J dropped 6 bases, with 14 bases sitting between them. CDR3 amino acids: CASSLLSGGAEQYF. The CDR3 DNA reads as TGTGCCAGCAGTTTACTGTCAGGTGGGGCCGAGCAGTACTTC.

The chain carries TRBV7-2 and TRBJ1-4, with a possible D match to TRBD1 (6 bases). The germline V gene has CDR1 SGHTA and CDR2 FQGNSA. The V end lost 5 bases, the J end lost 5 bases, and 21 bases lay between the germline ends. This CDR3 comprises 17 residues. The CDR3 DNA is TGTGCCAGCAGCCTTTCTGCTAGCGGGGGGCAGAATGAAAAACTGTTTTTT. This translates into CASSLSASGGQNEKLFF.

This clonotype was observed at least ten times. This chain uses TRBV18 with TRBJ1-6; D possibly corresponds to TRBD1 (6 bases). Germline loops: CDR1 KGHSH, CDR2 LQKENI. The CDR3 has 15 residues. Trimming took off 3 bases at V and 11 bases at J, with 17 bases between the two ends. The CDR3 protein is CASSPVGGAWAPLHF. CDR3 coding DNA: TGTGCCAGCTCACCGGTTGGGGGGGCTTGGGCACCCCTCCACTTT.

J is TRBJ2-6 and V is TRBV24-1, with a weak D call TRBD2 (7 bases). Germline assignment: CDR1 KGHDR and CDR2 SFDVKD. The CDR3 is 18 residues long. Trimming shortened V by 4 bases and J by 0 bases, and 15 bases separated the two germline ends. CDR3 bases: TGTGCCACCAGTGAGCCAGGCGGGGGCAGCTCTGGGGCCAACGTCCTGACTTTC. It encodes CATSEPGGGSSGANVLTF.